Presented here are 19 T cell receptor beta chains from one specimen sequenced in a study of blood T cell repertoires in COVID-19. Some clones are missing from TCRdb's copy, which holds only in-frame ones; the method was immunoSEQ multiplex PCR. The repertoire includes 110,000 or so clones, about 80% of them detected once, and under 5% sits in the top ten. Sequenced: peripheral blood. These receptors originate from a woman in her 70s with acute or convalescent COVID-19.

This clone was seen a few times. J is TRBJ2-2 and V is TRBV3-1 (or the pseudogene TRBV3-2); D might be TRBD1 (5 bases). The germline V gene has CDR1 LGHDT and CDR2 YNNKEL (reference sequence). The CDR3 covers 12 residues. V was clipped by 4 bases and J by 8 bases, with 8 bases between them. This chain's CDR3 is CASSLWTGELFF. The CDR3, as DNA: TGTGCCAGCAGCCTATGGACAGGGGAGCTGTTTTTT.

This chain joins TRBV7-3 and TRBJ2-3; 9 positions agree with TRBD2. The V gene end was trimmed by 1 base and the J gene end by 5 bases; junction bases not matched to a gene: 4. Per germline, CDR1 SGHTA and CDR2 FQGTGA. The CDR3 has 15 residues. The CDR3 loop reads CASSLSGRAVDTQYF. Written as DNA, the CDR3 is TGTGCCAGCAGCTTAAGCGGGAGGGCCGTAGATACGCAGTATTTT. Based on the CDR3 plus reference TRBV7-3 and TRBJ2-3, the full variable domain is GAGVSQTPSNKVTEKGKYVELRCDPISGHTALYWYRQSLGQGPEFLIYFQGTGAADDSGLPNDRFFAVRPEGSVSTLKIQRTERGDSAVYLCASSLSGRAVDTQYFGPGTRLTVL.

In nucleotides, the CDR3 is TGTGCCAGCAGCCCGTACCTGCTAGCGGGGGAGCAGTTCTTC. Translation: CASSPYLLAGEQFF. This chain uses TRBV14 with TRBJ2-1; 9 bases match TRBD2. Per germline, CDR1 SGHDN and CDR2 FVKESK. The CDR3 runs to 14 residues. The V gene end was trimmed by 4 bases and the J gene end by 10 bases; junction bases not matched to a gene: 8.

The chain combines TRBV7-8 with TRBJ2-3; a weak D match, TRBD2 (6 bases). Between the trimmed V and J ends, which lost 6 bases and 4 bases, there was a span of 17 bases. Looked up from germline, CDR1 is SGHVS and CDR2 is FQNEAQ. This CDR3 is built from 15 residues. The CDR3 nucleotides read TGTGCCAGCAGTCCGGGACTCCTAAAATCAGATACGCAGTATTTT. Its protein product is CASSPGLLKSDTQYF.

The rearrangement uses TRBV7-2 and TRBJ2-7; 8 nucleotides match TRBD2. V was clipped by 3 bases and J by 4 bases; unmatched bases: 8. The CDR3 length is 15 residues. Germline values: CDR1 SGHTA, CDR2 FQGNSA. CDR3 nucleotide sequence: TGTGCCAGCAGCTTGCGTACTAGCGGACGTTACGAGCAGTACTTC. Translation: CASSLRTSGRYEQYF.

This chain joins TRBV6-5 and TRBJ2-1; 9 bases line up with TRBD1. Germline V gives CDR1 MNHEY, CDR2 SVGAGI. This CDR3 comprises 15 residues. V trimming: 6 bases; J trimming: 8 bases; junction bases outside the gene matches: 11. For the CDR3, the DNA is TGTGCCAGCAGAACGGGGGACAGGGCTTTGGATGAGCAGTTCTTC. Translating gives CASRTGDRALDEQFF.

This rearrangement joins TRBV7-6 to TRBJ2-1; TRBD1 aligns across 8 bases. V shed 3 bases, J shed 13 bases, and the junction held 5 bases outside the gene matches. From germline, CDR1 is SGHVS and CDR2 FNYEAQ. The CDR3 is made up of 12 amino acids. The CDR3, as DNA: TGTGCCAGCAGCTTTTGGGGGACAGGACAGTTCTTC. Protein: CASSFWGTGQFF.

The J gene is TRBJ1-2, the V gene TRBV7-9, with 8 nucleotides matching TRBD1. Germline V gene sequence: CDR1 SEHNR, CDR2 FQNEAQ (reference sequence). Trimming took 0 bases from V and 8 from J; bases not matched to a gene: 8. The CDR3 totals 15 residues. CDR3 bases: TGTGCCAGCAGCTTAGCTCCAGGGGGCGCAGGGGGCTACACCTTC. The encoded protein is CASSLAPGGAGGYTF.

The chain joins TRBV6-5 to TRBJ2-1; TRBD2 matches at 8 bases. Germline V lookup: CDR1 MNHEY, CDR2 SVGAGI. This CDR3 region has 14 residues. The V gene end was trimmed by 4 bases and the J gene end by 6 bases; junction bases not matched to a gene: 5. Here the CDR3 DNA reads TGTGCCAGCAGTTGGGGACTAGAGACCAATGAGCAGTTCTTC. Translation gives CASSWGLETNEQFF.

This clone appeared once. The J gene is TRBJ1-2, the V gene TRBV5-4; possible D gene TRBD1, 5 bases. Germline values: CDR1 SGHNT, CDR2 YYREEE (reference sequence). This CDR3 has 14 amino acids. Between the trimmed V and J ends, which lost 4 bases and 4 bases, there was a span of 14 bases. The CDR3: CASSLGGRGYGYTF. The CDR3 DNA sequence: TGTGCCAGCAGCCTCGGGGGGAGGGGCTATGGCTACACCTTC.

This clone was seen once. This rearrangement joins TRBV5-1 to TRBJ1-1; TRBD1 aligns across 9 bases. Germline lookup yields CDR1 SGHRS and CDR2 YFSETQ. The CDR3 is made up of 15 amino acids. The junction had 5 bases not matched to a gene; V was cut back by 4 bases and J by 1 base. The CDR3 region is CASSRRTGENTEAFF. In DNA form, the CDR3 reads TGCGCCAGCAGCAGAAGGACAGGGGAGAACACTGAAGCTTTCTTT.

V is TRBV6-5 and J is TRBJ1-1; 10 bases align to TRBD1. V trimming: 7 bases; J trimming: 7 bases; junction bases outside the gene matches: 9. The CDR3 is made up of 14 amino acids. Germline CDR1 reads MNHEY; CDR2 reads SVGAGI. The CDR3 DNA reads as TGTGCCAGCACCAAGGGACAGGGGTTGGGTGAAGCTTTCTTT. It encodes CASTKGQGLGEAFF.

V usage is TRBV5-1 and J usage is TRBJ1-2; D call uncertain. This CDR3 has 13 amino acids. Trimming took off 4 bases at V and 2 bases at J, with 9 bases between the two ends. Germline V gene lookup returns CDR1 SGHRS and CDR2 YFSETQ. CDR3 sequence reads: CASSPTANYGYTF. The CDR3 coding sequence is TGCGCCAGCAGCCCCACAGCAAACTATGGCTACACCTTC.

This clone was picked up a small number of times. V and J are TRBV10-3 and TRBJ1-1; D unclear. This CDR3 is built from 14 residues. The V gene's germline CDR1 is ENHRY and CDR2 SYGVKD. The V and J ends lost 3 bases and 4 bases respectively, with 12 bases between them. CDR3 DNA sequence: TGTGCCATCAGTGAAACGAGTGAGGGCACTGAAGCTTTCTTT. Residues: CAISETSEGTEAFF.

This clone was seen a single time. The chain couples TRBV5-1 to TRBJ1-5, with TRBD1 identical over 7 bases. CDR1 and CDR2 (germline): SGHRS, YFSETQ. The CDR3 runs 15 residues. V lost 2 bases to trimming and J lost 5 bases; unmatched junction nucleotides: 7. CDR3 in amino acids: CASSFSGTEHQPQHF. The CDR3 DNA is TGCGCCAGCAGCTTTTCCGGGACAGAGCATCAGCCCCAGCATTTT. Full variable domain (outside the CDR3, taken from reference TRBV5-1 and TRBJ1-5): KAGVTQTPRYLIKTRGQQVTLSCSPISGHRSVSWYQQTPGQGLQFLFEYFSETQRNKGNFPGRFSGRQFSNSRSEMNVSTLELGDSALYLCASSFSGTEHQPQHFGDGTRLSIL.

V and J are TRBV15 and TRBJ2-1, with 7 bases matching TRBD1. This CDR3 region has 16 residues. Germline V gene lookup returns CDR1 LNHNV and CDR2 YYDKDF (reference sequence). V shed 0 bases, J shed 0 bases, and the junction held 2 bases outside the gene matches. CDR3 DNA sequence: TGTGCCACCAGCAGAGACCGGGACAGCTCCTACAATGAGCAGTTCTTC. Encoded protein: CATSRDRDSSYNEQFF.

V gene TRBV25-1 combines with J gene TRBJ2-7, with 9 bases lining up with TRBD1. Losses at the gene ends were 3 bases for V and 0 bases for J; bases not matched to a gene: 6. The CDR3 sequence is 16 residues long. Germline V CDR1 and CDR2: MGHDK, SYGVNS. CDR3 in DNA: TGTGCCAGCAGTGACCCCTCGGGACAGGGCTCCTACGAGCAGTACTTC. The encoded protein is CASSDPSGQGSYEQYF.

The chain employs TRBV6-5 and TRBJ1-4, with 11 positions matching TRBD1. This CDR3 comprises 14 residues. Trimming took 6 bases from V and 8 from J; bases not matched to a gene: 5. Germline V gene lookup returns CDR1 MNHEY and CDR2 SVGAGI. DNA for the CDR3: TGTGCCAGCAGCAGGACAGGGGGCTGGGAAAAACTGTTTTTT. This codes for CASSRTGGWEKLFF.

The rearrangement links TRBV24-1 to TRBJ2-5; weak D call: TRBD1 (6 bases). The CDR3 length is 14 residues. From germline, CDR1 is KGHDR and CDR2 SFDVKD. V was clipped by 4 bases and J by 4 bases, with 12 bases between them. The CDR3 spells CATSEPGTSETQYF. CDR3 sequence (DNA): TGTGCCACCAGTGAACCCGGGACATCAGAGACCCAGTACTTC.